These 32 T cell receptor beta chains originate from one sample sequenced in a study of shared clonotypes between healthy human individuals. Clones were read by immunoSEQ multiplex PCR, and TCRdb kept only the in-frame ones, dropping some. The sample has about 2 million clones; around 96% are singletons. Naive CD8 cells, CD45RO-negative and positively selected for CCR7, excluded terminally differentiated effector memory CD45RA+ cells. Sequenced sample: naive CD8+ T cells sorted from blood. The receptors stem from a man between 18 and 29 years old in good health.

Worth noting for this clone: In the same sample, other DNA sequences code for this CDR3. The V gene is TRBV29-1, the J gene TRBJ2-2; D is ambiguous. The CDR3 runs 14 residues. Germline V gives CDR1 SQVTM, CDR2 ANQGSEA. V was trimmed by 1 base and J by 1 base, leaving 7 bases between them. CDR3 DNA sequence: TGCAGCGTTGAAGGGGGTCTGAACACCGGGGAGCTGTTTTTT. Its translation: CSVEGGLNTGELFF.

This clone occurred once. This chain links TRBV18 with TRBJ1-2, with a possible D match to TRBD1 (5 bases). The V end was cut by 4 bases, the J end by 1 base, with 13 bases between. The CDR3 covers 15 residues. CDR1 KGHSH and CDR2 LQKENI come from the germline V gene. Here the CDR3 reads CASSLSRGGNYGYTF. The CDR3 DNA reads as TGTGCCAGCTCACTTTCGAGGGGCGGTAACTATGGCTACACCTTC. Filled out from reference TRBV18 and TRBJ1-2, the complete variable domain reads NAGVMQNPRHLVRRRGQEARLRCSPMKGHSHVYWYRQLPEEGLKFMVYLQKENIIDESGMPKERFSAEFPKEGPSILRIQQVVRGDSAAYFCASSLSRGGNYGYTFGSGTRLTVV.

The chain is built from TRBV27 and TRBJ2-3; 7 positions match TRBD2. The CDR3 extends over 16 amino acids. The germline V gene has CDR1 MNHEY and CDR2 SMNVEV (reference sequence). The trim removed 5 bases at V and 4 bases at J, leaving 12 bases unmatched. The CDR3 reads CASSKAGRLVADTQYF. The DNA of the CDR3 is TGTGCCAGCAGTAAAGCGGGACGCCTTGTCGCAGATACGCAGTATTTT.

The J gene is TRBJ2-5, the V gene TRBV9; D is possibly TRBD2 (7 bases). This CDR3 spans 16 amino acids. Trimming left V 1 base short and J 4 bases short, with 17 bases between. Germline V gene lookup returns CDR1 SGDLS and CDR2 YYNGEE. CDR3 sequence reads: CASSVYRGAGAETQYF. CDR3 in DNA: TGTGCCAGCAGCGTATATCGGGGGGCCGGAGCAGAGACCCAGTACTTC. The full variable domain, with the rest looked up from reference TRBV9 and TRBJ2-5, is DSGVTQTPKHLITATGQRVTLRCSPRSGDLSVYWYQQSLDQGLQFLIQYYNGEERAKGNILERFSAQQFPDLHSELNLSSLELGDSALYFCASSVYRGAGAETQYFGPGTRLLVL.

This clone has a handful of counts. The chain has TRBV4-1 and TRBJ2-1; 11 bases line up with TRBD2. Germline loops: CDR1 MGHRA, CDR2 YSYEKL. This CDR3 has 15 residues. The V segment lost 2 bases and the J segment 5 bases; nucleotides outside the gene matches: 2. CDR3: CASSQPGLADNEQFF. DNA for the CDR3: TGCGCCAGCAGCCAACCGGGACTAGCGGACAATGAGCAGTTCTTC.

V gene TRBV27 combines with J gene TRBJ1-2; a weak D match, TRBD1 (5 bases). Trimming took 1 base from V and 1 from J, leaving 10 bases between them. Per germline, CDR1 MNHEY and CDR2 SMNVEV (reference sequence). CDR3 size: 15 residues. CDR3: CASSLFSQDNYGYTF. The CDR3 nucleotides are TGTGCCAGCAGTTTATTCTCACAGGATAACTATGGCTACACCTTC.

The CDR3 DNA reads TGTGCCAGTAGTGTCCCCGGGACGACGGGGGGCTACACCTTC. It encodes CASSVPGTTGGYTF. V gene TRBV19 combines with J gene TRBJ1-2; tentatively, D is TRBD1 (5 bases). The CDR3 extends over 14 amino acids. Trimming took 5 bases from V and 8 from J, leaving 18 bases between them. Germline V CDR1 and CDR2: LNHDA, SQIVND (reference sequence). The variable domain in full, with the rest retrieved from reference TRBV19 and TRBJ1-2, is DGGITQSPKYLFRKEGQNVTLSCEQNLNHDAMYWYRQDPGQGLRLIYYSQIVNDFQKGDIAEGYSVSREKKESFPLTVTSAQKNPTAFYLCASSVPGTTGGYTFGSGTRLTVV.

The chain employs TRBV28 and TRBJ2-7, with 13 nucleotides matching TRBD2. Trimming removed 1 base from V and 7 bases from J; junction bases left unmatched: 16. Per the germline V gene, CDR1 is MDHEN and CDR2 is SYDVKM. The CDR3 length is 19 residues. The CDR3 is CASSLYKGGLAGWSLEQYF. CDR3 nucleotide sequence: TGTGCCAGCAGTTTATACAAAGGGGGACTAGCGGGATGGAGTTTAGAGCAGTACTTC.

The CDR3 loop is CASSQDSGLGGNEQFF. The CDR3 DNA is TGCGCCAGCAGCCAAGACTCAGGGCTTGGGGGAAATGAGCAGTTCTTC. The chain couples TRBV4-3 to TRBJ2-1; D is perhaps TRBD1 or TRBD2 (5 bases each). The CDR3 extends over 16 amino acids. CDR1 LGHNA and CDR2 YSLEER come from the germline V gene. V was clipped by 0 bases and J by 7 bases, with 16 bases between them.

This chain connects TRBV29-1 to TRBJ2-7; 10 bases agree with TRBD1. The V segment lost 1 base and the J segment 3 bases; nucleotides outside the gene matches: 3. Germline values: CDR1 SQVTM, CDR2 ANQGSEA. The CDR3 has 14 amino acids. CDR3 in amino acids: CSVEGTGGDYEQYF. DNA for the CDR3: TGCAGCGTTGAAGGGACAGGGGGGGACTACGAGCAGTACTTC.

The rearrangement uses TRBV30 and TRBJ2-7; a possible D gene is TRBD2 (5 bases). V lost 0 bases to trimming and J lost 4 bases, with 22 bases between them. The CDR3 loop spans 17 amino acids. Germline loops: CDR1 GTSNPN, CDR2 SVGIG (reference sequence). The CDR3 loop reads CAWSVKEWAGRGYEQYF. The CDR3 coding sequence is TGTGCCTGGAGTGTAAAGGAGTGGGCCGGTCGGGGATACGAGCAGTACTTC.

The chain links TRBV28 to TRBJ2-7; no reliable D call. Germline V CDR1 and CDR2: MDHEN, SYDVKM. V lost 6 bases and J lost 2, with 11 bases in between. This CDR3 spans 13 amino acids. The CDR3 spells CASSGLETYEQYF. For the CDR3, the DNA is TGTGCCAGCAGCGGTCTTGAAACCTACGAGCAGTACTTC.

The CDR3 is CASSVTSGSLYEQYF. In nucleotides, the CDR3 is TGTGCCAGCAGCGTTACTTCGGGCTCACTCTACGAGCAGTACTTC. The chain employs TRBV9 and TRBJ2-7; D is unresolved. CDR3 length: 15 amino acids. The germline gives CDR1 SGDLS, CDR2 YYNGEE. Trimming cost V 2 bases and J 3 bases, with 15 bases left between them.

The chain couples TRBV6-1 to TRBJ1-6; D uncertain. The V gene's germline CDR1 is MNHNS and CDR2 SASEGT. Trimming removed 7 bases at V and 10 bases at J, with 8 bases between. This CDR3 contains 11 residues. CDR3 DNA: TGTGCCAGCACGGGCGAGTCACCCCTCCACTTT. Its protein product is CASTGESPLHF.

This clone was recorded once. CDR3 coding DNA: TGTGCCAGCAGTTACCCCGGGACAGGGGAGACAGATACGCAGTATTTT. This encodes CASSYPGTGETDTQYF. V gene TRBV6-5 combines with J gene TRBJ2-3; 10 bases line up with TRBD1. Germline-derived CDR1 and CDR2 are MNHEY and SVGAGI. The V segment lost 2 bases and the J segment 3 bases; nucleotides outside the gene matches: 5. CDR3 length: 16 residues.

The CDR3 region has the DNA TGTGCCAGCAGCTTAAGCGGCCCCGGGGAGCTGTTTTTT. Protein: CASSLSGPGELFF. This chain links TRBV13 with TRBJ2-2; weak D call: TRBD2 (5 bases). V was pared by 2 bases and J by 6 bases, with 7 bases between. The CDR3 runs 13 residues. From germline, CDR1 is PRHDT and CDR2 FYEKMQ (reference sequence).

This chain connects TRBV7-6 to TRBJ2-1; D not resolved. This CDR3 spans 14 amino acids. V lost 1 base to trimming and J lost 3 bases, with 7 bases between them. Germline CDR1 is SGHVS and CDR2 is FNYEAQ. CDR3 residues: CASSLERGYNEQFF. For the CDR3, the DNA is TGTGCCAGCAGCTTAGAGCGCGGCTACAATGAGCAGTTCTTC.

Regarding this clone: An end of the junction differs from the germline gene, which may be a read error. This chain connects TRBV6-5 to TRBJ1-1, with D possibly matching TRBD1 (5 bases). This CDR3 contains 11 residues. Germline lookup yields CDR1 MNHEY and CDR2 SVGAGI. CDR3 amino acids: CASGEQVEVCF. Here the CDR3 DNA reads TGTGCCAGCGGGGAACAGGTGGAAGTGTGTTTT.

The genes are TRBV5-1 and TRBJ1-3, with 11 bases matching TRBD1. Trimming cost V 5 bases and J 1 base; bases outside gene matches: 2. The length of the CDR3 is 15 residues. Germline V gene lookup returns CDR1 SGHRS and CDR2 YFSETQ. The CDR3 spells CASRGDRGSGNTIYF. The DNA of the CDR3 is TGCGCCAGCAGAGGGGACAGGGGGTCTGGAAACACCATATATTTT.

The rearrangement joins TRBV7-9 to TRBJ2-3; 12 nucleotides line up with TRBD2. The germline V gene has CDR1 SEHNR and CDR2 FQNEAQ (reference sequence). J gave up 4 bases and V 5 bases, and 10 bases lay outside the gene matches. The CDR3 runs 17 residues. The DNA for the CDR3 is TGTGCCAGCAGCGACTGGACTAGCGGGACGGGCGCAGATACGCAGTATTTT. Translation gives CASSDWTSGTGADTQYF.

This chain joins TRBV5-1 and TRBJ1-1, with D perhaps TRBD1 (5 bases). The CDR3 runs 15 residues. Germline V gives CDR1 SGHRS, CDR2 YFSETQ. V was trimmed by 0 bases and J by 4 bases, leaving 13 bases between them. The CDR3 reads CASSLEGREGTEAFF. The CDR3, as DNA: TGCGCCAGCAGCTTGGAGGGCAGGGAAGGCACTGAAGCTTTCTTT.

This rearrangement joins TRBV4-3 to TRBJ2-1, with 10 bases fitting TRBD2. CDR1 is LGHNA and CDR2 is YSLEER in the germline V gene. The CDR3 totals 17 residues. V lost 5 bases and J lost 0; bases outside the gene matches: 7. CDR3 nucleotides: TGCGCCAGCAGCATACGGACTAGCGGAACCTCCTACAATGAGCAGTTCTTC. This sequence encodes CASSIRTSGTSYNEQFF.

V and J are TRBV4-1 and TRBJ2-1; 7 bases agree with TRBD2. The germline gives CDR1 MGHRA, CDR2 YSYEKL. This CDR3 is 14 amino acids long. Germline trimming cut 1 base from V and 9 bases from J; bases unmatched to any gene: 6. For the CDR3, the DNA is TGCGCCAGCAGCCAAGTTTGGCCGGGAGGTGAGCAGTTCTTC. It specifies CASSQVWPGGEQFF.

CDR3: CAISTSATNEKLFF. As DNA, the CDR3 is TGTGCCATCAGTACGTCAGCAACTAATGAAAAACTGTTTTTT. The J gene is TRBJ1-4, the V gene TRBV10-3, with D unclear. The CDR3 runs to 14 residues. V lost 5 bases and J 0 bases, leaving 7 bases between the germline ends. Germline values: CDR1 ENHRY, CDR2 SYGVKD.

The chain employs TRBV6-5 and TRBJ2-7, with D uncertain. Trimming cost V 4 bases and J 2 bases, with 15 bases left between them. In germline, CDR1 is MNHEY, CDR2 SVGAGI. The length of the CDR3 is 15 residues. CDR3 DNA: TGTGCCAGCAGTTTCTCAGCGCCGGTCACCTACGAGCAGTACTTC. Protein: CASSFSAPVTYEQYF.

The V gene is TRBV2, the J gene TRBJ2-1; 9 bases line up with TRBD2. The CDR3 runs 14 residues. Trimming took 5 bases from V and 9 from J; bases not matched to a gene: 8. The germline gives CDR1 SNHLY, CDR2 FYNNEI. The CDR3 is CASSPSGIVVEQFF. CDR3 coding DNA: TGTGCCAGCAGTCCTAGCGGGATAGTAGTTGAGCAGTTCTTC.

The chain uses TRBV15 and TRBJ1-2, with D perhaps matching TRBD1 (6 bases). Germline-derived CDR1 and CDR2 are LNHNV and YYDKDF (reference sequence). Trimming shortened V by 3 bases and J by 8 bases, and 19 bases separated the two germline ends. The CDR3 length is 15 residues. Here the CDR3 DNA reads TGTGCCACCAGCAGTTACAGGGACCCCTCTGCAGGCTACACCTTC. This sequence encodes CATSSYRDPSAGYTF.

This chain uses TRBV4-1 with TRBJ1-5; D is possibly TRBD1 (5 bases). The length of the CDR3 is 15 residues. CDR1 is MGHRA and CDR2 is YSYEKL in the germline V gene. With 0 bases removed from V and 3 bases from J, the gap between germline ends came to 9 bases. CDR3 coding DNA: TGCGCCAGCAGCCAAGACGGGGGAGCCAATCAGCCCCAGCATTTT. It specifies CASSQDGGANQPQHF.

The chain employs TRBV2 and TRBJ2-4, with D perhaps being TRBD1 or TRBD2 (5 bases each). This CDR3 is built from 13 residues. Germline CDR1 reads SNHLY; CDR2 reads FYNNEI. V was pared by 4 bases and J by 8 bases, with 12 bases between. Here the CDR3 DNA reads TGTGCCAGCAGTGGGGACGGGGTCGACATTCAGTACTTC. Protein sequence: CASSGDGVDIQYF.

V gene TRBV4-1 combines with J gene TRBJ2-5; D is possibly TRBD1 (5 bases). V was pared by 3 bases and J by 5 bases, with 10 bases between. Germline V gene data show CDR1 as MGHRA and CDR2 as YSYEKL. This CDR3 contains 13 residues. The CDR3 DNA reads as TGCGCCAGCAGCCACCCAGGGTCGGAGACCCAGTACTTC. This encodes CASSHPGSETQYF.

The CDR3 reads CASSLASGVSNEQFF. CDR3 coding DNA: TGTGCCAGCAGTTTGGCTAGCGGGGTGTCAAATGAGCAGTTCTTC. This chain joins TRBV27 and TRBJ2-1, with TRBD2 matching over 9 bases. Germline CDR1 and CDR2: MNHEY and SMNVEV (reference sequence). With 3 bases clipped from V and 7 bases from J, the junction kept 7 bases outside the gene matches. The CDR3 has 15 amino acids.

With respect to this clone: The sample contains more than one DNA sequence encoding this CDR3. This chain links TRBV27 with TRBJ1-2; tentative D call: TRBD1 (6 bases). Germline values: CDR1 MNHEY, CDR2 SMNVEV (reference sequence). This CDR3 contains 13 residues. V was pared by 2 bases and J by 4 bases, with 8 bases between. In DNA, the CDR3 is TGTGCCAGCAGTTTAGGGGGCGGCTATGGCTACACCTTC. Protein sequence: CASSLGGGYGYTF.